A selection of T cell receptor beta chains follows, all from one sample in a study of blood T cell repertoires in COVID-19. Here immunoSEQ multiplex PCR was the method, and the copy in TCRdb shows in-frame clones only, minus some. The data contain some 250,000 clones, about 82% of them singletons. The sequencing sample was made of peripheral blood. These receptors all stem from an older man with acute or convalescent COVID-19. Both conserved end residues are part of each CDR3. Fields, in order: V gene, J gene, D gene, clone size, CDR3 DNA, CDR3 protein. A D gene is named only where the DNA matches it firmly. A clone size is listed for some rows: how often the clone was seen (once, few, many), or a class if it is expanded.

v_call: TRBV19; j_call: TRBJ1-1; d_call: TRBD1; clone_size: NA; cdr3_nt: TGTGCCAGTAGGGCACAGGGGGCTAGGAACACTGAAGCTTTCTTT; cdr3_aa: CASRAQGARNTEAFF
v_call: TRBV5-4; j_call: TRBJ2-1; d_call: NA; clone_size: NA; cdr3_nt: TGTGCCAGCAGCGGACAAGGGAATCACATCAATGAGCAGTTCTTC; cdr3_aa: CASSGQGNHINEQFF
v_call: TRBV5-5; j_call: TRBJ1-1; d_call: TRBD1; clone_size: NA; cdr3_nt: TGTGCCAGCAGCTTGAGGGACAGGGGTTGGGCTGAAGCTTTCTTT; cdr3_aa: CASSLRDRGWAEAFF
v_call: TRBV18; j_call: TRBJ1-2; d_call: NA; clone_size: NA; cdr3_nt: TGTGCCAGCTCACCAGAGACAGGTGGCTATGGCTACACCTTC; cdr3_aa: CASSPETGGYGYTF
v_call: TRBV27; j_call: TRBJ2-7; d_call: TRBD1; clone_size: once; cdr3_nt: TGTGCCAGCAGGCCCGGGACAGGGGCCTTCCCGAATTTATACGAGCAGTACTTC; cdr3_aa: CASRPGTGAFPNLYEQYF
v_call: TRBV5-1; j_call: TRBJ1-1; d_call: TRBD1; clone_size: few; cdr3_nt: TGCGCCAGCAGCATCGGACAGGGGGGAATGAACACTGAAGCTTTCTTT; cdr3_aa: CASSIGQGGMNTEAFF
v_call: TRBV7-9; j_call: TRBJ1-5; d_call: NA; clone_size: few; cdr3_nt: TGTGCCAGCAGCACCGACGGGACACCTAGCAATCAGCCCCAGCATTTT; cdr3_aa: CASSTDGTPSNQPQHF
v_call: TRBV5-6; j_call: TRBJ2-5; d_call: TRBD1; clone_size: NA; cdr3_nt: TGTGCCAGCAGTTTGGTTCCGGGACAGGGACAAGAGACCCAGTACTTC; cdr3_aa: CASSLVPGQGQETQYF
v_call: TRBV19; j_call: TRBJ1-1; d_call: NA; clone_size: NA; cdr3_nt: TGTGCCAGTACCCATGACACCCCGCCTGAAGCTTTCTTT; cdr3_aa: CASTHDTPPEAFF
v_call: TRBV7-6; j_call: TRBJ2-1; d_call: NA; clone_size: few; cdr3_nt: TGTGCCAGCAGCTTATCGGGCGGCGGGGGCGGCGGGGATGAGCAGTTCTTC; cdr3_aa: CASSLSGGGGGGDEQFF
v_call: TRBV18; j_call: TRBJ1-5; d_call: NA; clone_size: NA; cdr3_nt: TGTGCCAGCTCACCACACGAGAATCAGCCCCAGCATTTT; cdr3_aa: CASSPHENQPQHF
v_call: TRBV28; j_call: TRBJ2-7; d_call: TRBD2; clone_size: NA; cdr3_nt: TGTGCCAGCAGTGCCCATCCTAGCGGGAGGGCGGGGGAGCAGTACTTC; cdr3_aa: CASSAHPSGRAGEQYF
v_call: TRBV6-1; j_call: TRBJ2-7; d_call: NA; clone_size: NA; cdr3_nt: TGTGCCAGCAGTGAAGGAGGGCTCTACGAGCAGTACTTC; cdr3_aa: CASSEGGLYEQYF
v_call: TRBV7-9; j_call: TRBJ1-1; d_call: NA; clone_size: NA; cdr3_nt: TGTGCCAGCAGCTCAGGACAGAAGACTGAAGCTTTCTTT; cdr3_aa: CASSSGQKTEAFF
v_call: TRBV5-5; j_call: TRBJ1-1; d_call: TRBD1; clone_size: NA; cdr3_nt: TGTGCCAGCAGCTTGGGGCAGGGGGCGATCACTGAAGCTTTCTTT; cdr3_aa: CASSLGQGAITEAFF
v_call: TRBV6-5; j_call: TRBJ1-1; d_call: NA; clone_size: once; cdr3_nt: TGTGCCAGCAGTTCTAGCACTGAAGCTTTCTTT; cdr3_aa: CASSSSTEAFF
v_call: TRBV10-3; j_call: TRBJ2-1; d_call: TRBD2; clone_size: NA; cdr3_nt: TGTGCCATCACCCCGGGACTAGGGTCCTACAATGAGCAGTTCTTC; cdr3_aa: CAITPGLGSYNEQFF
v_call: TRBV7-3; j_call: TRBJ2-2; d_call: NA; clone_size: NA; cdr3_nt: TGTGCCAGCAGCTGGACAGCGAACACCGGGGAGCTGTTTTTT; cdr3_aa: CASSWTANTGELFF
v_call: TRBV11-2; j_call: TRBJ2-2; d_call: TRBD1; clone_size: NA; cdr3_nt: TGTGCCAGCAGCCGCCCGGGACAGGGAAACGGGGAGCTGTTTTTT; cdr3_aa: CASSRPGQGNGELFF
v_call: TRBV10-1; j_call: TRBJ1-5; d_call: TRBD1; clone_size: NA; cdr3_nt: TGCGCCAGCAGAATGGGACAGGATAATCAGCCCCAGCATTTT; cdr3_aa: CASRMGQDNQPQHF
v_call: TRBV19; j_call: TRBJ1-1; d_call: NA; clone_size: few; cdr3_nt: TGTGCCAGTAGGCCTAGATTGGGGGCCAGGGCGATGGAAGCTTTCTTT; cdr3_aa: CASRPRLGARAMEAFF
v_call: TRBV2; j_call: TRBJ1-2; d_call: NA; clone_size: NA; cdr3_nt: TGTGCCAGCAGTCCCGCAGGGCGGTATGGCTACACCTTC; cdr3_aa: CASSPAGRYGYTF
v_call: TRBV19; j_call: TRBJ1-6; d_call: NA; clone_size: few; cdr3_nt: TGTGCCAGTAAGAGGACAGCCAGCTCCTATAATTCACCCCTCCACTTT; cdr3_aa: CASKRTASSYNSPLHF
v_call: TRBV19; j_call: TRBJ2-3; d_call: TRBD2; clone_size: NA; cdr3_nt: TGTGCCAGTAGTTCACCTAGCGGGGGAATCACAGATACGCAGTATTTT; cdr3_aa: CASSSPSGGITDTQYF
v_call: TRBV4-3; j_call: TRBJ2-7; d_call: NA; clone_size: NA; cdr3_nt: TGCGCCAGCAGCCAAGATACCGTATTTGCACAGTCCTACGAGCAGTACTTC; cdr3_aa: CASSQDTVFAQSYEQYF
v_call: TRBV28; j_call: TRBJ1-5; d_call: TRBD1; clone_size: NA; cdr3_nt: TGTGCCAGCAGCCTGACAGGGGGCAATCAGCCCCAGCATTTT; cdr3_aa: CASSLTGGNQPQHF
v_call: TRBV7-8; j_call: TRBJ1-2; d_call: NA; clone_size: NA; cdr3_nt: TGTGCCAGCAGCCCGGAGCCGCGGGCAGCTAACTATGGCTACACCTTC; cdr3_aa: CASSPEPRAANYGYTF
v_call: TRBV7-9; j_call: TRBJ1-2; d_call: NA; clone_size: NA; cdr3_nt: TGTGCCAGCAGCCCCGTGGGGGACAACCCCGTCTATGGCTACACCTTC; cdr3_aa: CASSPVGDNPVYGYTF
v_call: TRBV18; j_call: TRBJ2-1; d_call: NA; clone_size: NA; cdr3_nt: TGTGCCAGCTCACCACGCGGCAGGGGACACAATGAGCAGTTCTTC; cdr3_aa: CASSPRGRGHNEQFF
v_call: TRBV19; j_call: TRBJ2-1; d_call: NA; clone_size: NA; cdr3_nt: TGTGCCAGTAGTATAAGGGTGGGAAGCGGGACACCAAACAATGAGCAGTTCTTC; cdr3_aa: CASSIRVGSGTPNNEQFF
v_call: TRBV9; j_call: TRBJ1-2; d_call: NA; clone_size: NA; cdr3_nt: TGTGCCAGCGCAAGGGAGGGTCGATATGGCTACACCTTC; cdr3_aa: CASAREGRYGYTF